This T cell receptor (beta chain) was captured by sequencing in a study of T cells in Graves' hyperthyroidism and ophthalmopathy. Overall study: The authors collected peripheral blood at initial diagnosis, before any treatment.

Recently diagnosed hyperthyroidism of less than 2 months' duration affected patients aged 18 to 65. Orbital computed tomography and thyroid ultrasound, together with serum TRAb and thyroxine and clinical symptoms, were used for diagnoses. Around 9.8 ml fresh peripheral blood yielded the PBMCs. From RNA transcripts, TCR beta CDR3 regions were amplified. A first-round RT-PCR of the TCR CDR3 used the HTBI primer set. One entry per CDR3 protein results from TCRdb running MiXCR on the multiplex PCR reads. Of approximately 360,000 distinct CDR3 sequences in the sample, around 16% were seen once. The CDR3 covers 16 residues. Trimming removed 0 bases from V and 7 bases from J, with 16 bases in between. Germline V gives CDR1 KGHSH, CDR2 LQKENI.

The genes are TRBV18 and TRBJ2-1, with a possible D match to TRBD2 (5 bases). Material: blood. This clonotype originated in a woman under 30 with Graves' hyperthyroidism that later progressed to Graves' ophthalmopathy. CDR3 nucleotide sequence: TGTGCCAGCTCACCACCCGGACTCTCCGGTAGTAATGAGCAGTTCTTC. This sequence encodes CASSPPGLSGSNEQFF.